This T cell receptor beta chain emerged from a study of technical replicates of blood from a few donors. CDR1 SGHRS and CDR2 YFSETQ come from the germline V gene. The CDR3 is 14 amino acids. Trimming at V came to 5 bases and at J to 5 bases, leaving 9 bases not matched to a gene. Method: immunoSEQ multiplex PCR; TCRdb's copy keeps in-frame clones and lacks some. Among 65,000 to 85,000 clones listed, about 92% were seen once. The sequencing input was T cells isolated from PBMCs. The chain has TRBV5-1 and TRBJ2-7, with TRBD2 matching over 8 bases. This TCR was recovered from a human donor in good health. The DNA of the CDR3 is TGCGCCAGCAGTTCGAGCGGGAGTATCCACGAGCAGTACTTC. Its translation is CASSSSGSIHEQYF.